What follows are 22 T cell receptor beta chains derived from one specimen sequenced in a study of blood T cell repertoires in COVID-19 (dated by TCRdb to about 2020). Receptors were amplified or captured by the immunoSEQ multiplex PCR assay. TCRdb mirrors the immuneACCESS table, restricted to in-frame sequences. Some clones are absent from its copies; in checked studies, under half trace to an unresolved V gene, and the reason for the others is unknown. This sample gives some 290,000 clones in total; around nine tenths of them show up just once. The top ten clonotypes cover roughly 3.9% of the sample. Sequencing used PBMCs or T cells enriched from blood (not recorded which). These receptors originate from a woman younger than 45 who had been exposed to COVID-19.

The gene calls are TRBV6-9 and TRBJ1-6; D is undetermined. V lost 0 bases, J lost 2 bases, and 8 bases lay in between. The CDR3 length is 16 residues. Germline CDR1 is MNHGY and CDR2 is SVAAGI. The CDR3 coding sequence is TGTGCCAGCAGTTATTCGAGAGGGACCTATAATTCACCCCTCCACTTT. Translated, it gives CASSYSRGTYNSPLHF.

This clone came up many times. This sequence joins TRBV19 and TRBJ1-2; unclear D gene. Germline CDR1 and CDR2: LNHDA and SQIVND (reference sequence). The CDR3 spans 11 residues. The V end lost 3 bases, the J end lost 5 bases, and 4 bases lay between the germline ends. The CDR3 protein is CASSIQYGYTF. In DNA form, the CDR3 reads TGTGCCAGTAGTATTCAATATGGCTACACCTTC.

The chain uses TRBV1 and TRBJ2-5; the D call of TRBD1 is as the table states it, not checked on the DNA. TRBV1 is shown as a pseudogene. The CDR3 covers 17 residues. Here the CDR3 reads CTSSQENYGDSQETQYF. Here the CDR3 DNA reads TGCACCAGCAGCCAAGAAAATTATGGGGACAGCCAAGAGACCCAGTACTTC.

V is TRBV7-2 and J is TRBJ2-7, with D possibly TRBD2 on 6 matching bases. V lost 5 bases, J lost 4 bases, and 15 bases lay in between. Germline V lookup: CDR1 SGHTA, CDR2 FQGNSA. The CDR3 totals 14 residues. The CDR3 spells CASSPDPGVYEQYF. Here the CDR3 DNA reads TGTGCCAGCAGCCCAGACCCGGGGGTGTACGAGCAGTACTTC.

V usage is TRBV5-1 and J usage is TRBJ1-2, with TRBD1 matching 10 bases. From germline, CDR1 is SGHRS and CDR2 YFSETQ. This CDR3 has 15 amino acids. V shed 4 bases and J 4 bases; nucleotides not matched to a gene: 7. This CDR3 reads CASSPGTGVVYGYTF. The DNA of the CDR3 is TGCGCCAGCAGCCCCGGGACAGGGGTCGTCTATGGCTACACCTTC.

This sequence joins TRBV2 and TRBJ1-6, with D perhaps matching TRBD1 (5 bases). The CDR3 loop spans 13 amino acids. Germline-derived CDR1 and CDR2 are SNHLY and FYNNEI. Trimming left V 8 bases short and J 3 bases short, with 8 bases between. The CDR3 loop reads CASRGDYNSPLHF. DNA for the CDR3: TGTGCCAGCCGGGGGGACTATAATTCACCCCTCCACTTT.

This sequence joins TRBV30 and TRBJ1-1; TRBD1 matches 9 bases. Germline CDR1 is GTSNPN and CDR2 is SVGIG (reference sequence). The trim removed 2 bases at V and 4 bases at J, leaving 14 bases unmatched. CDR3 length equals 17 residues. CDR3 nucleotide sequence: TGTGCCTGGAGTCCGGGCCCTTTCGACAGGGGGGTCACTGAAGCTTTCTTT. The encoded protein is CAWSPGPFDRGVTEAFF.

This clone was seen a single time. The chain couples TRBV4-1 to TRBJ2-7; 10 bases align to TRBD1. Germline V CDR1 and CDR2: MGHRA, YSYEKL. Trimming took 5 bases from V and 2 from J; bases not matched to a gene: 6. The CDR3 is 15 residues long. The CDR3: CASSFRDRGTYEQYF. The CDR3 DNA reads TGCGCCAGCAGCTTCCGGGACAGGGGTACCTACGAGCAGTACTTC.

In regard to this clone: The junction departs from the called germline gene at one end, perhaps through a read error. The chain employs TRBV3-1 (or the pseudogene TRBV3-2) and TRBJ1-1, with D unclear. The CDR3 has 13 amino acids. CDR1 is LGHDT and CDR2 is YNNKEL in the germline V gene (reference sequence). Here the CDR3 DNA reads TGTGCCAGCAGCGCTGCCGGCGGTACTGGAGCTTTCTTT. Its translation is CASSAAGGTGAFF.

CDR3 DNA sequence: TGTGCCAGCAGCTTAGCCCTCGACAGGGCCTTTTACGAGCAGTACTTC. This codes for CASSLALDRAFYEQYF. This chain connects TRBV11-2 to TRBJ2-7; 7 positions match TRBD1. This CDR3 region has 16 residues. Per germline, CDR1 SGHAT and CDR2 FQNNGV. V was clipped by 1 base and J by 4 bases; unmatched bases: 10. Complete variable domain (other parts from reference TRBV11-2 and TRBJ2-7): EAGVAQSPRYKIIEKRQSVAFWCNPISGHATLYWYQQILGQGPKLLIQFQNNGVVDDSQLPKDRFSAERLKGVDSTLKIQPAKLEDSAVYLCASSLALDRAFYEQYFGPGTRLTVT.

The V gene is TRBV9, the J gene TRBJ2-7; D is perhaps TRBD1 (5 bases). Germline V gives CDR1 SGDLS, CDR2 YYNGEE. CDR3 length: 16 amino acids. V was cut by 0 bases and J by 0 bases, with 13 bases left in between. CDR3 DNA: TGTGCCAGCAGCGTAGCTGGGGCAGTAAGCTCCTACGAGCAGTACTTC. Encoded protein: CASSVAGAVSSYEQYF.

CDR3: CASSVPGLNEAFF. The CDR3 DNA sequence: TGTGCCAGCAGCGTACCAGGACTGAATGAAGCTTTCTTT. The V call is TRBV9, the J call TRBJ1-1; no firm D call. Germline CDR1 is SGDLS and CDR2 is YYNGEE. The CDR3 length is 13 residues. Between the trimmed V and J ends, which lost 1 base and 7 bases, there was a span of 11 bases.

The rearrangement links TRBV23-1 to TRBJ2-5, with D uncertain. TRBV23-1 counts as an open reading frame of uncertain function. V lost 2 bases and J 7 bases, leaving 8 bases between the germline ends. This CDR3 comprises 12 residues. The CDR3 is CASSQQRRTQYF. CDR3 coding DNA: TGCGCCAGCAGTCAACAGAGGAGGACCCAGTACTTC.

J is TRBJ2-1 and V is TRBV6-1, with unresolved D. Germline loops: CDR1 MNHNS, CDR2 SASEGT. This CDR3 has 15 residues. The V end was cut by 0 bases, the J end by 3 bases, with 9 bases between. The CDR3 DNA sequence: TGTGCCAGCAGTGAAGCCTGGAGAAACTACAATGAGCAGTTCTTC. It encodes CASSEAWRNYNEQFF.

CDR3 DNA sequence: TGTGCCAGCAGCCTTGGCCCCAAAAGCGCCTACAATGAGCAGTTCTTC. This sequence encodes CASSLGPKSAYNEQFF. The gene calls are TRBV5-5 and TRBJ2-1, with D unclear. The V gene's germline CDR1 is SGHKS and CDR2 YYEKEE (reference sequence). The CDR3 totals 16 residues. With 4 bases removed from V and 2 bases from J, the gap between germline ends came to 16 bases. The full variable domain, its missing parts supplied by reference TRBV5-5 and TRBJ2-1, is DAGVTQSPTHLIKTRGQQVTLRCSPISGHKSVSWYQQVLGQGPQFIFQYYEKEERGRGNFPDRFSARQFPNYSSELNVNALLLGDSALYLCASSLGPKSAYNEQFFGPGTRLTVL.

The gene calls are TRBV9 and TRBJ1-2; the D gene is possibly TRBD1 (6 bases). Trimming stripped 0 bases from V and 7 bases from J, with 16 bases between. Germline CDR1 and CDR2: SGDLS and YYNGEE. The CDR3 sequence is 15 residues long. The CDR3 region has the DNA TGTGCCAGCAGCGTAGCAAAAACAGGGCAAGTTGGCTACACCTTC. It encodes CASSVAKTGQVGYTF.

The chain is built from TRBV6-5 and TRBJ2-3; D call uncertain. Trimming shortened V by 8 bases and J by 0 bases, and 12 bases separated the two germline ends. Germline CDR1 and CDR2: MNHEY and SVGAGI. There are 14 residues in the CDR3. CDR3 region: CASRLTRSTDTQYF. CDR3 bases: TGTGCCAGCCGACTTACACGTAGCACAGATACGCAGTATTTT.

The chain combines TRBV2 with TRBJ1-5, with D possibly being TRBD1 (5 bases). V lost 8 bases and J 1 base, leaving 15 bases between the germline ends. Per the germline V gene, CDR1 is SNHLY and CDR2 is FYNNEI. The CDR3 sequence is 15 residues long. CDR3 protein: CASASRVGSNQPQHF. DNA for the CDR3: TGTGCCAGCGCGAGCAGGGTGGGGAGCAATCAGCCCCAGCATTTT.

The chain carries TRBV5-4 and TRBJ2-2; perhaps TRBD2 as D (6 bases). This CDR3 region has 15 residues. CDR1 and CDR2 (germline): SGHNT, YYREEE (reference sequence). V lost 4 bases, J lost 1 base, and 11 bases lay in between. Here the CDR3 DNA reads TGTGCCAGCAGCGCCCCGGGACTGAACACCGGGGAGCTGTTTTTT. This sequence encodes CASSAPGLNTGELFF.

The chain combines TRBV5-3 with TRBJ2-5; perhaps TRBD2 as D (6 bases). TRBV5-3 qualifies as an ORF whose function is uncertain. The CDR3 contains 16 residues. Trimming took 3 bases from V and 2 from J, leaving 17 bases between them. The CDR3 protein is CARSCGMAGRQETQYF. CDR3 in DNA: TGTGCCAGAAGCTGTGGCATGGCGGGGCGTCAAGAGACCCAGTACTTC.

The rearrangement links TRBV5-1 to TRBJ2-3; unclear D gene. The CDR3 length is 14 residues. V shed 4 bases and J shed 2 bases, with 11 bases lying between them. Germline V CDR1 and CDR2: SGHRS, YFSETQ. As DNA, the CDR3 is TGCGCCAGCAGCCCGACAACAGCCACAGATACGCAGTATTTT. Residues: CASSPTTATDTQYF.

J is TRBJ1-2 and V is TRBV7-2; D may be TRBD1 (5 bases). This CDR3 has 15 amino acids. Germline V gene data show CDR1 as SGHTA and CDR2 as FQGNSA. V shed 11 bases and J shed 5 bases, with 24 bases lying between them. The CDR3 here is CASIPHRSSLYGYTF. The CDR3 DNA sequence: TGTGCCTCAATACCACACAGGTCTTCCCTTTATGGCTACACCTTC. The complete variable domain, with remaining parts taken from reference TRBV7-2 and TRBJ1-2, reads GAGVSQSPSNKVTEKGKDVELRCDPISGHTALYWYRQSLGQGLEFLIYFQGNSAPDKSGLPSDRFSAERTGGSVSTLTIQRTQQEDSAVYLCASIPHRSSLYGYTFGSGTRLTVV.